These 17 T cell receptor beta chains originate from one sample sequenced in a study of T cells in Graves' hyperthyroidism and ophthalmopathy. RNA transcripts yielded amplified TCR beta CDR3 regions. Primed by the HTBI set, a first-round RT-PCR was run on the TCR CDR3. TCRdb independently ran MiXCR on the multiplex PCR reads; one entry per CDR3 protein. The table records 600,000 to 800,000 distinct CDR3 sequences, roughly a third of them present only once. Sequencing used blood. These receptors all stem from a woman aged 40 to 50 with Graves' hyperthyroidism.

The chain employs TRBV20-1 and TRBJ1-4; the D is unclear. Germline V gene sequence: CDR1 DFQATT, CDR2 SNEGSKA (reference sequence). Trimming left V 4 bases short and J 1 base short, with 4 bases between. The CDR3 length is 12 residues. The CDR3 DNA reads TGCAGTGCTAAGGGAACTAATGAAAAACTGTTTTTT. Translation gives CSAKGTNEKLFF.

The V call is TRBV13, the J call TRBJ2-7; no firm D call. Germline V gives CDR1 PRHDT, CDR2 FYEKMQ (reference sequence). The V end was cut by 6 bases, the J end by 4 bases, with 19 bases between. The CDR3 totals 15 residues. CDR3 region: CASSSTGQTLYEQYF. CDR3 DNA sequence: TGTGCCAGCAGTTCTACTGGTCAGACCCTGTACGAGCAGTACTTC.

The CDR3 DNA is TGTGCCAGCAGTCGAGTGACAGGGTACGAGCAGTACTTC. This gives the protein CASSRVTGYEQYF. V and J are TRBV7-2 and TRBJ2-7; 7 bases map to TRBD1. Looked up from germline, CDR1 is SGHTA and CDR2 is FQGNSA. Trimming at V came to 6 bases and at J to 4 bases, leaving 6 bases not matched to a gene. The CDR3 has 13 amino acids.

The gene calls are TRBV7-2 and TRBJ1-1; D not resolved. V was cut by 3 bases and J by 7 bases, with 15 bases left in between. From germline, CDR1 is SGHTA and CDR2 FQGNSA. The CDR3 is made up of 14 amino acids. The CDR3 DNA sequence: TGTGCCAGCAGCTTCCAAGGACGGTCTAATGAAGCTTTCTTT. Its protein product is CASSFQGRSNEAFF.

V and J are TRBV7-9 and TRBJ2-4, with D possibly TRBD2 on 6 matching bases. The CDR3 extends over 15 amino acids. The germline V and J ends were trimmed by 5 bases and 4 bases, with 15 bases remaining between them. The V gene's germline CDR1 is SEHNR and CDR2 FQNEAQ (reference sequence). CDR3 region: CASSHPDGGKNIQYF. CDR3 sequence (DNA): TGTGCCAGCAGCCACCCGGACGGGGGTAAAAACATTCAGTACTTC.

This clonotype was counted a few times. The chain combines TRBV4-3 with TRBJ1-2; D call uncertain. V was cut by 3 bases and J by 2 bases, with 13 bases left in between. The CDR3 is made up of 15 amino acids. In germline, CDR1 is LGHNA, CDR2 YSLEER. The CDR3 loop is CASSQMQTSNYGYTF. The CDR3 DNA is TGCGCCAGCAGCCAGATGCAAACCTCGAACTATGGCTACACCTTC.

This clonotype was counted between two and nine times. J is TRBJ2-5 and V is TRBV6-6, with D tentatively TRBD2 (6 bases). V was clipped by 10 bases and J by 0 bases, with 12 bases between them. The CDR3 sequence is 13 residues long. In germline, CDR1 is MNHNY, CDR2 SVGAGI (reference sequence). CDR3 residues: CATKGGDQETQYF. The CDR3 DNA reads as TGTGCCACCAAGGGCGGGGACCAAGAGACCCAGTACTTC.

This clonotype was seen a few times. The J gene is TRBJ2-7, the V gene TRBV6-5; D is unclear. The V end lost 0 bases, the J end lost 3 bases, and 9 bases lay between the germline ends. CDR3 size: 14 residues. Germline assignment: CDR1 MNHEY and CDR2 SVGAGI. In DNA, the CDR3 is TGTGCCAGCAGTTACTCTTACCCGCACTACGAGCAGTACTTC. Amino acid sequence: CASSYSYPHYEQYF.

The J gene is TRBJ2-5, the V gene TRBV20-1; D is uncertain. The germline V and J ends were trimmed by 6 bases and 9 bases, with 14 bases remaining between them. The CDR3 runs to 11 residues. Looked up from germline, CDR1 is DFQATT and CDR2 is SNEGSKA (reference sequence). The CDR3 DNA is TGCAGTGCAGGATCCGAACAGCCCCAGTACTTC. Translation gives CSAGSEQPQYF.

The sample holds a few counts of this clonotype. The J gene is TRBJ1-5, the V gene TRBV3-1; no firm D call. The germline gives CDR1 LGHDT, CDR2 YNNKEL (reference sequence). There are 14 residues in the CDR3. Trimming cost V 5 bases and J 5 bases, with 13 bases left between them. The CDR3 is CASSSEEGDQPQHF. Here the CDR3 DNA reads TGTGCCAGCAGCTCCGAGGAGGGAGATCAGCCCCAGCATTTT.

This clonotype has a count of ten or more. This chain joins TRBV10-3 and TRBJ2-7; 7 bases are a match to TRBD1. Germline-derived CDR1 and CDR2 are ENHRY and SYGVKD. V gave up 0 bases and J gave up 4 bases; unmatched junction bases: 9. CDR3 size: 16 residues. CDR3 nucleotides: TGTGCCATCAGTGAGTCAGGCTGGGCAGGGGGTTACGAGCAGTACTTC. Translation gives CAISESGWAGGYEQYF.

This clonotype was detected only a few times. The gene calls are TRBV12-5 and TRBJ1-1; 7 positions match TRBD1. Germline values: CDR1 LGHNT, CDR2 FRNRAP. This CDR3 is built from 14 residues. The V segment lost 7 bases and the J segment 0 bases; nucleotides outside the gene matches: 5. Here the CDR3 reads CASAGDRLNTEAFF. In DNA form, the CDR3 reads TGTGCTAGTGCCGGGGACAGATTGAACACTGAAGCTTTCTTT.

This clonotype showed up many times. V gene TRBV2 combines with J gene TRBJ2-7; TRBD1 matches 11 bases. The germline V gene encodes CDR1 SNHLY and CDR2 FYNNEI. The V segment lost 6 bases and the J segment 2 bases; nucleotides outside the gene matches: 0. CDR3 length: 13 residues. In DNA, the CDR3 is TGTGCCAGCAGGGGACAGGGGGCCTACGAGCAGTACTTC. Translated: CASRGQGAYEQYF.

As to this clonotype: A much larger clone sits a single nucleotide away, making a read error possible. This sequence joins TRBV19 and TRBJ2-5; weak D call: TRBD1 (5 bases). The CDR3 sequence is 14 residues long. The germline V gene encodes CDR1 LNHDA and CDR2 SQIVND (reference sequence). The CDR3 bases are TGTGCCAGCGGTGTGGGCTGGGGCCAAGAGGCCCAGTACTTC. Translating gives CASGVGWGQEAQYF.

This clonotype was seen only a few times. The chain has TRBV9 and TRBJ2-7, with TRBD1 matching 9 bases. Germline V gene data show CDR1 as SGDLS and CDR2 as YYNGEE. The V segment lost 5 bases and the J segment 5 bases; nucleotides outside the gene matches: 14. The CDR3 is 16 residues long. CDR3 sequence: CASRAIPGTGGDEQYF. The CDR3 coding sequence is TGTGCCAGCAGGGCAATTCCGGGTACAGGGGGCGACGAGCAGTACTTC.

As for this clonotype: The junction and the germline gene differ at one end; a read error may be behind it. V and J are TRBV10-3 and TRBJ2-2; TRBD1 matches 8 bases. The CDR3 totals 14 residues. CDR1 ENHRY and CDR2 SYGVKD come from the germline V gene. The CDR3, as DNA: TGTGCCAGCAGTTACGTGGACAGGGACGGGGAGCTGTTTTTT. It codes for CASSYVDRDGELFF.

This clonotype was observed a handful of times. The chain recombines TRBV12-3 or TRBV12-4 with TRBJ1-1; maybe TRBD1 (6 bases). The CDR3 is 16 amino acids. V was trimmed by 7 bases and J by 11 bases, leaving 29 bases between them. The CDR3 sequence: CASTPGPGVVGADAFF. CDR3 nucleotide sequence: TGTGCCAGCACACCGGGACCAGGGGTGGTGGGCGCGGACGCTTTCTTT.